The 10 T cell receptor beta chains given below trace back to one sample, sequenced in a study of PD-1 blockade in classical Hodgkin lymphoma. Brentuximab vedotin exposure varied among the patients, all of whom had relapsed after autologous stem cell transplantation. The protocol was immunoSEQ multiplex PCR, while the TCRdb copy is restricted to in-frame clones and leaves out a portion. There are 120,000 to 150,000 clones in the sample; about 81% occur only once, and 7.5% to 9.5% lies in the top ten. Sample: peripheral blood mononuclear cells (PBMCs), taken before the second cycle of nivolumab. These receptors all stem from a human donor with classical Hodgkin lymphoma.

The rearrangement uses TRBV5-5 and TRBJ1-1, with 8 positions matching TRBD1. This CDR3 is 13 amino acids long. Germline V gives CDR1 SGHKS, CDR2 YYEKEE (reference sequence). V shed 1 base, J shed 6 bases, and the junction held 2 bases outside the gene matches. The CDR3 bases are TGTGCCAGCAGCTTGACAGGGGGTTCTGAAGCTTTCTTT. It is translated as CASSLTGGSEAFF.

The rearrangement joins TRBV29-1 to TRBJ2-7; 8 bases line up with TRBD1. Germline loops: CDR1 SQVTM, CDR2 ANQGSEA. V lost 4 bases, J lost 10 bases, and 9 bases stayed unmatched. The CDR3 sequence is 12 residues long. CDR3 in amino acids: CSVAPGQEEQYF. The CDR3 DNA reads as TGCAGCGTTGCGCCGGGACAGGAGGAACAGTACTTC.

This clone was seen more than once but under ten times. The chain recombines TRBV2 with TRBJ1-1; D not resolved. The CDR3 is 13 amino acids. Germline lookup yields CDR1 SNHLY and CDR2 FYNNEI. V was pared by 7 bases and J by 5 bases, with 14 bases between. CDR3 in DNA: TGTGCCAGCATCGAGGAGGTTAAGACTGAAGCTTTCTTT. Protein: CASIEEVKTEAFF. Full variable domain (remainder filled in from reference TRBV2 and TRBJ1-1): EPEVTQTPSHQVTQMGQEVILRCVPISNHLYFYWYRQILGQKVEFLVSFYNNEISEKSEIFDDQFSVERPDGSNFTLKIRSTKLEDSAMYFCASIEEVKTEAFFGQGTRLTVV.

The gene calls are TRBV11-2 and TRBJ2-7; 11 bases map to TRBD2. Losses at the gene ends were 5 bases for V and 2 bases for J; bases not matched to a gene: 11. In germline, CDR1 is SGHAT, CDR2 FQNNGV. This CDR3 is 17 amino acids long. The chain's CDR3 is CASSPRLAGSAPYEQYF. The CDR3 DNA follows: TGTGCCAGCAGCCCCCGACTAGCGGGGTCGGCCCCCTACGAGCAGTACTTC.

This clone was counted many times. The chain employs TRBV19 and TRBJ2-7; a possible D gene is TRBD2 (5 bases). Trimming took 2 bases from V and 3 from J, leaving 8 bases between them. The CDR3 contains 13 residues. CDR1 is LNHDA and CDR2 is SQIVND in the germline V gene (reference sequence). The CDR3 loop reads CASSIFRGYEQYF. The CDR3 region has the DNA TGTGCCAGTAGTATATTTCGGGGCTACGAGCAGTACTTC. Supplemented by reference TRBV19 and TRBJ2-7, the full variable domain reads DGGITQSPKYLFRKEGQNVTLSCEQNLNHDAMYWYRQDPGQGLRLIYYSQIVNDFQKGDIAEGYSVSREKKESFPLTVTSAQKNPTAFYLCASSIFRGYEQYFGPGTRLTVT.

The V gene is TRBV28, the J gene TRBJ1-2, with 7 bases that match TRBD1. Germline CDR1 and CDR2: MDHEN and SYDVKM. The CDR3 totals 14 residues. J lost 3 bases, V lost 2 bases, and 3 bases had no gene match. CDR3 loop: CASSLVTGDYGYTF. CDR3 sequence (DNA): TGTGCCAGCAGTTTAGTTACAGGGGACTATGGCTACACCTTC.

The rearrangement joins TRBV6-6 to TRBJ1-3, with 8 bases aligning to TRBD1. Germline CDR1 is MNHNY and CDR2 is SVGAGI (reference sequence). The CDR3 loop spans 14 amino acids. After removal of 6 bases from V and 9 bases from J, the junction contained 10 bases not matched to a gene. The CDR3 bases are TGTGCCAGCAGGAGGGGGCAGGGGGCAGGCACCATATATTTT. Translated: CASRRGQGAGTIYF.

The V call is TRBV6-5, the J call TRBJ2-7; 7 bases are a match to TRBD1. CDR3 length: 14 amino acids. Germline V gene lookup returns CDR1 MNHEY and CDR2 SVGAGI. After removal of 6 bases from V and 4 bases from J, the junction contained 9 bases not matched to a gene. This CDR3 reads CASRSDRTSYEQYF. The CDR3 DNA sequence: TGTGCCAGCAGATCGGACAGGACCTCGTACGAGCAGTACTTC.

V and J are TRBV7-2 and TRBJ1-2; tentative D call: TRBD1 (5 bases). The CDR3 contains 15 residues. From germline, CDR1 is SGHTA and CDR2 FQGNSA. Between the trimmed V and J ends, which lost 5 bases and 14 bases, there was a span of 27 bases. CDR3 coding DNA: TGTGCCAGCAGCCAAGCCGGTGACAGATTAGGGAATGGGACCTTC. Residues: CASSQAGDRLGNGTF.

The gene calls are TRBV29-1 and TRBJ2-1; the D call may be TRBD1 or TRBD2 (5 bases each). CDR1 is SQVTM and CDR2 is ANQGSEA in the germline V gene. The CDR3 has 11 amino acids. The V end lost 4 bases, the J end lost 9 bases, and 10 bases lay between the germline ends. The CDR3 spells CSVGGGGEQFF. As DNA, the CDR3 is TGCAGCGTTGGGGGTGGGGGTGAGCAGTTCTTC.